The next 22 T cell receptor beta chains were all read from a single sample in a study of cytomegalovirus exposure and HLA in healthy donors. The study ran its PCR with 60 Vbeta and 13 Jbeta primers. Sequencing used immunoSEQ multiplex PCR; TCRdb keeps in-frame clones, though not all of them. The data contain some 110,000 clones, approximately 80% of them seen just once; the ten biggest clones take up 0.87%. The sequenced sample was PBMCs. The receptors come from a woman aged 25 to 39 in good health and CMV-seronegative.

The chain carries TRBV11-1 and TRBJ1-1; unclear D gene. This CDR3 has 13 residues. Germline V gene sequence: CDR1 SGHAT, CDR2 FQDESV (reference sequence). V was cut by 2 bases and J by 1 base, with 5 bases left in between. CDR3 sequence (DNA): TGTGCCAGCAGCTTAAATCAGAACACTGAAGCTTTCTTT. Protein: CASSLNQNTEAFF.

This clone was seen more than once but under ten times. The rearrangement uses TRBV9 and TRBJ1-1; TRBD1 matches 7 bases. Germline V gene lookup returns CDR1 SGDLS and CDR2 YYNGEE. There are 17 residues in the CDR3. V was clipped by 3 bases and J by 6 bases; unmatched bases: 17. The DNA of the CDR3 is TGTGCCAGCAGCGGGACAGGCGATAATATAAAGTCAGCTGAAGCTTTCTTT. It translates to CASSGTGDNIKSAEAFF.

Comments on this clone: Mismatch with germline at one junction end may stem from a read error. The chain is built from TRBV7-9 and TRBJ1-2; D is unresolved. The germline CDR1 and CDR2 sequences are SEHNR and FQNEAQ (reference sequence). The CDR3 is 14 residues long. CDR3 bases: TGTTCCAGCAGCTTAATTCCGGGGAACTATGGCTACACCTTC. Its translation is CSSSLIPGNYGYTF.

This sequence joins TRBV27 and TRBJ2-3, with a weak D call TRBD2 (5 bases). The length of the CDR3 is 15 residues. With 4 bases removed from V and 4 bases from J, the gap between germline ends came to 15 bases. Germline loops: CDR1 MNHEY, CDR2 SMNVEV (reference sequence). CDR3 sequence reads: CASSSPHRESDTQYF. The CDR3 coding sequence is TGTGCCAGCAGTTCCCCCCATAGGGAGTCAGATACGCAGTATTTT.

The chain links TRBV27 to TRBJ2-1, with 10 bases fitting TRBD1. The CDR3 totals 15 residues. V lost 6 bases, J lost 4 bases, and 6 bases stayed unmatched. CDR1 and CDR2 from the germline V gene are MNHEY and SMNVEV (reference sequence). The CDR3 is CASRPGTGEYNEQFF. The CDR3 bases are TGTGCCAGCAGGCCGGGGACAGGGGAATACAATGAGCAGTTCTTC.

This clone was observed once. Other DNA sequences from this sample encode an identical CDR3 as well. V is TRBV30 and J is TRBJ1-1; D gene unclear. The V end lost 0 bases, the J end lost 5 bases, and 10 bases lay between the germline ends. Germline CDR1 reads GTSNPN; CDR2 reads SVGIG (reference sequence). The CDR3 runs 13 residues. This CDR3 is CAWSVRGGTEAFF. CDR3 in DNA: TGTGCCTGGAGTGTACGTGGAGGGACTGAAGCTTTCTTT. Together with reference TRBV30 and TRBJ1-1, the CDR3 gives the full variable domain: SQTIHQWPATLVQPVGSPLSLECTVEGTSNPNLYWYRQAAGRGLQLLFYSVGIGQISSEVPQNLSASRPQDRQFILSSKKLLLSDSGFYLCAWSVRGGTEAFFGQGTRLTVV.

The rearrangement joins TRBV6-6 to TRBJ1-1, with 7 nucleotides matching TRBD1. The ends lost 6 bases at V and 4 bases at J; junction bases unmatched: 8. CDR1 MNHNY and CDR2 SVGAGI come from the germline V gene (reference sequence). The length of the CDR3 is 14 residues. CDR3 sequence (DNA): TGTGCCAGCAGGCTACGACAGGGAGTCACTGAAGCTTTCTTT. The encoded protein is CASRLRQGVTEAFF.

This clone was seen a handful of times. V and J are TRBV29-1 and TRBJ1-1, with D perhaps TRBD1 (5 bases). V was clipped by 7 bases and J by 7 bases, with 16 bases between them. Looked up from germline, CDR1 is SQVTM and CDR2 is ANQGSEA. This CDR3 is built from 12 residues. CDR3 sequence (DNA): TGCAGCGCTGGGGGGTCGACTGTTGAAGCTTTCTTT. The encoded protein is CSAGGSTVEAFF.

V usage is TRBV11-3 and J usage is TRBJ2-7; 7 bases map to TRBD1. This CDR3 comprises 13 residues. The V gene end was trimmed by 8 bases and the J gene end by 0 bases; junction bases not matched to a gene: 4. Germline V lookup: CDR1 SGHNT, CDR2 YENEEA. CDR3 nucleotide sequence: TGTGCCAGCCGGACAGGCGGCTCCTACGAGCAGTACTTC. Residues: CASRTGGSYEQYF.

This clone has more than one count but fewer than ten. V is TRBV7-9 and J is TRBJ2-7; 7 bases fit TRBD1. The CDR3 loop spans 14 amino acids. In germline, CDR1 is SEHNR, CDR2 FQNEAQ (reference sequence). V lost 5 bases and J lost 3; bases outside the gene matches: 7. The CDR3 DNA follows: TGTGCCAGCAGCAGATCCGGGACAGACTACGAGCAGTACTTC. Amino acid sequence: CASSRSGTDYEQYF. The variable domain in full, completed from reference TRBV7-9 and TRBJ2-7, reads DTGVSQNPRHKITKRGQNVTFRCDPISEHNRLYWYRQTLGQGPEFLTYFQNEAQLEKSRLLSDRFSAERPKGSFSTLEIQRTEQGDSAMYLCASSRSGTDYEQYFGPGTRLTVT.

The gene calls are TRBV6-1 and TRBJ1-2; 8 bases agree with TRBD1. From germline, CDR1 is MNHNS and CDR2 SASEGT. The junction had 9 bases not matched to a gene; V was cut back by 7 bases and J by 5 bases. CDR3 size: 14 residues. In DNA, the CDR3 is TGTGCCAGCACCCCGGACAGGGCAGGGTATGGCTACACCTTC. Translating gives CASTPDRAGYGYTF.

V is TRBV7-8 and J is TRBJ1-5; D is undetermined. This CDR3 comprises 16 residues. Germline loops: CDR1 SGHVS, CDR2 FQNEAQ. Trimming cost V 1 base and J 1 base, with 11 bases left between them. Written as DNA, the CDR3 is TGTGCCAGCAGCTTAGAAACGGGATTAAGCAATCAGCCCCAGCATTTT. It yields the protein CASSLETGLSNQPQHF.

A word on this clone: The sample has other DNA sequences that encode this CDR3 too. This chain joins TRBV5-1 and TRBJ1-1, with D maybe TRBD1 (6 bases). Trimming took off 0 bases at V and 2 bases at J, with 8 bases between the two ends. This CDR3 has 14 residues. From germline, CDR1 is SGHRS and CDR2 YFSETQ. CDR3: CASSLGTANTEAFF. CDR3 nucleotides: TGCGCCAGCAGCTTGGGGACAGCAAACACTGAAGCTTTCTTT.

This clone was detected only once. The rearrangement uses TRBV7-3 and TRBJ2-7; 7 positions match TRBD1. The ends lost 0 bases at V and 3 bases at J; junction bases unmatched: 5. Per germline, CDR1 SGHTA and CDR2 FQGTGA. There are 15 residues in the CDR3. CDR3 protein: CASSLTGQSYYEQYF. Here the CDR3 DNA reads TGTGCCAGCAGCTTAACGGGACAGTCCTACTACGAGCAGTACTTC.

This clone was counted a few times. The junction differs from germline at one of its ends, possibly a read error. The chain uses TRBV7-9 and TRBJ2-1; 9 nucleotides match TRBD2. This CDR3 comprises 16 residues. Germline V gene sequence: CDR1 SEHNR, CDR2 FQNEAQ (reference sequence). The CDR3 DNA reads TGTTCCAGCAGCTTTGTGACTAGCGGAGACTACAATGAGCAGTTCTTC. Residues: CSSSFVTSGDYNEQFF.

Here the CDR3 reads CASSGYGTNTQTQYF. The CDR3 DNA reads TGTGCCAGCAGCGGGTACGGGACAAATACCCAGACCCAGTACTTC. V usage is TRBV7-2 and J usage is TRBJ2-5; maybe TRBD1 (6 bases). CDR1 is SGHTA, CDR2 FQGNSA, per germline. V was pared by 5 bases and J by 6 bases, with 19 bases between. This CDR3 comprises 15 residues. Drawing the rest from reference TRBV7-2 and TRBJ2-5, the complete variable domain is GAGVSQSPSNKVTEKGKDVELRCDPISGHTALYWYRQSLGQGLEFLIYFQGNSAPDKSGLPSDRFSAERTGGSVSTLTIQRTQQEDSAVYLCASSGYGTNTQTQYFGPGTRLLVL.

V is TRBV7-9 and J is TRBJ2-7; tentative D call: TRBD2 (5 bases). V lost 5 bases, J lost 3 bases, and 5 bases lay in between. Germline CDR1 and CDR2: SEHNR and FQNEAQ (reference sequence). This CDR3 region has 11 residues. The CDR3 here is CASSRDYEQYF. DNA of the CDR3: TGTGCCAGCAGCCGGGACTACGAGCAGTACTTC.

This rearrangement joins TRBV28 to TRBJ1-1, with D maybe TRBD1 (6 bases). The CDR3 has 14 amino acids. Trimming pared 6 bases from V and 8 bases from J, leaving 19 bases between. CDR1 and CDR2 (germline): MDHEN, SYDVKM. The CDR3 is CASRQQGGKREAFF. CDR3 nucleotides: TGTGCCAGCAGGCAACAGGGCGGTAAAAGGGAAGCTTTCTTT.

V is TRBV9 and J is TRBJ2-1; 7 positions match TRBD1. Germline CDR1 reads SGDLS; CDR2 reads YYNGEE. Unmatched junction bases numbered 14, after V lost 2 bases and J lost 12 bases. This CDR3 has 15 residues. The CDR3 bases are TGTGCCAGCAGCGTCTCGGGACAGACTTTTACGGGGCAGTTCTTC. Its protein product is CASSVSGQTFTGQFF.

In this sample, this clone turned up a few times. The genes are TRBV6-1 and TRBJ1-1; D possibly corresponds to TRBD1 (5 bases). Trimming took 3 bases from V and 3 from J, leaving 17 bases between them. The CDR3 loop spans 16 amino acids. Germline CDR1 reads MNHNS; CDR2 reads SASEGT. The CDR3 nucleotides are TGTGCCAGCAGTGACCCCTTCGGGGGGGGTTACACTGAAGCTTTCTTT. Protein sequence: CASSDPFGGGYTEAFF.

This chain links TRBV5-6 with TRBJ1-1, with unresolved D. Trimming stripped 2 bases from V and 5 bases from J, with 7 bases between. This CDR3 is built from 12 residues. Germline CDR1 is SGHDT and CDR2 is YYEEEE. CDR3 coding DNA: TGTGCCAGCAGCTTAGCATCGACTGAAGCTTTCTTT. Encoded protein: CASSLASTEAFF.

This clone was counted only a few times. This chain connects TRBV6-5 to TRBJ1-2; 7 bases are a match to TRBD1. Germline assignment: CDR1 MNHEY and CDR2 SVGAGI. CDR3 length: 11 amino acids. The V segment lost 5 bases and the J segment 8 bases; nucleotides outside the gene matches: 2. The CDR3 is CASSTGEGYTF. As DNA, the CDR3 is TGTGCCAGCAGTACAGGGGAGGGCTACACCTTC.